These T cell receptor beta chains were read from a single sample in a study of radiotherapy plus CTLA-4 blockade in lung cancer. Method: immunoSEQ multiplex PCR; TCRdb's copy keeps in-frame clones and lacks some. The sample holds about 39,000 clones, roughly 73% seen once. The sample consisted of peripheral blood, taken from a patient treated with radiotherapy plus ipilimumab. These receptors all come from a human donor with non-small cell lung cancer that progressed on radiotherapy plus ipilimumab. The CDR3 runs from the conserved cysteine through the conserved F or W. A D gene is named only where the DNA matches it firmly.

>TRBJ2-3|TRBV15|.
TGTGCCACCAGCGAAACTAGTACCCCCACAGATACGCAGTATTTT
CATSETSTPTDTQYF
>TRBJ2-2|TRBV10-3|.
TGTGCCATCAGTGAGTGGATTCGCGGGGACAACACCGGGGAGCTGTTTTTT
CAISEWIRGDNTGELFF
>TRBJ1-5|TRBV12-5|.
TGTGCTAGTGGTTTGGGAGACCGGGTTTTGGAATTTCAGCCCCAGCATTTT
CASGLGDRVLEFQPQHF
>TRBJ2-7|TRBV6-4|TRBD2
TGTGCCAGCAGGATGCCCCAGGGGACTAGAGTATACGAGCAGTACTTC
CASRMPQGTRVYEQYF
>TRBJ2-1|TRBV5-1|.
TGCGCCAGCAGCTTGATACCAGGGGCTGACAATGAGCAGTTCTTC
CASSLIPGADNEQFF
>TRBJ2-3|TRBV10-2|.
TGCGCCAGCAGTGATTCCCAGGTACTGACAGATACGCAGTATTTT
CASSDSQVLTDTQYF
>TRBJ1-6|TRBV9|.
TGTGCCAGCAGCGTAGTCGGGGTGGGGGGGGCACCCCTCCACTTT
CASSVVGVGGAPLHF
>TRBJ1-6|TRBV6-1|TRBD1
TGTGCCAGCAGTGGCCGGGACAGAATAAATTCACCCCTCCACTTT
CASSGRDRINSPLHF
>TRBJ1-3|TRBV7-3|TRBD1
TGTGCCAGCAGCTTATCAGGGGGCTCTGGAAACACCATATATTTT
CASSLSGGSGNTIYF
>TRBJ1-1|TRBV18|.
TGTGCCAGCTCACCGGGAGGCGGGGGAGGCACTGAAGCTTTCTTT
CASSPGGGGGTEAFF